This TCR beta chain is from a study of human T cells and chemical hapten exposure. The wider study: Investigators sensitized around 2 cm by around 2 cm of upper inner arm skin with 2% DPC. Scalp application of diphenylcyclopropenone was performed weekly in patients across the entire roughly 22-week study.

Germline CDR1 KGHDR, CDR2 SFDVKD. The CDR3 spans 15 residues. Trimming shortened V by 10 bases and J by 0 bases, and 18 bases separated the two germline ends. Original methodology: TCR counts had a median of about 92,000 per sample and spanned 23,224 to 690,600. TCRdb re-derived calls from the RACE reads in MiXCR, one entry per CDR3 protein. The V and J calls here are based on TCRdb, not the publication. The data contain about 82,000 distinct CDR3 sequences, about 10% of them singletons. As to time point: patch test 1, 2 weeks after DPC sensitization. Treatment: therapeutic diphenylcyclopropenone sensitization with weekly scalp DPC.

The chain uses TRBV24-1 and TRBJ2-7; D may be TRBD1 (5 bases). The source is a woman in her 50s with alopecia areata. Some clones in this sample may be carry-over from other donors' samples. The sample consisted of whole blood, taken in connection with sensitization to the hapten diphenylcyclopropenone (DPC). The CDR3 here is CATDKSDQHSYEQYF. The DNA for the CDR3 is TGTGCCACGGACAAAAGCGATCAGCACTCCTACGAGCAGTACTTC.